The entry below describes one TCR beta chain. These data come from a study of blood T cell repertoires in COVID-19. Study as a whole: Donors in Cohort 3 who had recovered were those with two negative PCRs, healthcare professional clearance, or resolution of their symptoms.

Study members were between about 18 and 90 years old and lived in 24 US regions. Germline lookup yields CDR1 SGHRS and CDR2 YFSETQ. V was shortened by 4 bases and J by 5 bases, with 13 bases between the two germline ends. There are 13 residues in the CDR3. Clones were read by immunoSEQ multiplex PCR, and TCRdb kept only the in-frame ones, dropping some. Among some 330,000 clones listed, about 87% were seen once. This sequence was found in a man aged 35-49 years in a cohort exposed to, infected with or recovered from COVID-19 (not recorded which). The sequenced material came from PBMCs or T cells enriched from blood (not recorded which). J is TRBJ2-7 and V is TRBV5-1; no clear D gene. CDR3 loop: CASSPGTSNEQYF. The CDR3 coding sequence is TGCGCCAGCAGCCCAGGTACGTCCAACGAGCAGTACTTC. The variable domain in full, completed from reference TRBV5-1 and TRBJ2-7, reads KAGVTQTPRYLIKTRGQQVTLSCSPISGHRSVSWYQQTPGQGLQFLFEYFSETQRNKGNFPGRFSGRQFSNSRSEMNVSTLELGDSALYLCASSPGTSNEQYFGPGTRLTVT.